The text below deals with one T cell receptor beta chain. Its antigen is unknown. The data were taken from a study of cytomegalovirus exposure and HLA in healthy donors. The PCR made use of 60 Vbeta and 13 Jbeta primers. Method: immunoSEQ multiplex PCR; TCRdb's copy keeps in-frame clones and lacks some. The sample has some 150,000 clones; around three quarters are singletons. Trimming removed 5 bases from V and 0 bases from J, with 5 bases in between. Germline V lookup: CDR1 PRHDT, CDR2 FYEKMQ (reference sequence). The CDR3 runs 12 residues. Study results and limitations: Reports indicated that the classifier achieved high specificity and sensitivity in diagnosing cytomegalovirus status.

This TCR derives from a man aged 40-49 years in good health and CMV-seropositive. Material: PBMCs. V gene TRBV13 combines with J gene TRBJ2-7; no definite D call. The CDR3 coding sequence is TGTGCCAGCAGCCCGAGCTCCTACGAGCAGTACTTC. Residues: CASSPSSYEQYF.